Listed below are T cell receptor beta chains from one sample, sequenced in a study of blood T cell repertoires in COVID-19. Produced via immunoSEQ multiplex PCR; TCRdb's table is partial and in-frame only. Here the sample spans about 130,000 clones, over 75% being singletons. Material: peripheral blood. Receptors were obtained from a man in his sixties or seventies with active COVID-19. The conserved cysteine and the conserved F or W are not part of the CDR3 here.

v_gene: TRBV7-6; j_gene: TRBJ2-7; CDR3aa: ASSPRGGPYEQY
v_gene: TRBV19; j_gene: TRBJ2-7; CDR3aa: ASSTRLAGGPGEQY
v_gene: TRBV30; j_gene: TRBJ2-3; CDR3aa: AWSGRDTQY
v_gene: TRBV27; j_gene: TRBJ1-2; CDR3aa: ASTPLGGAVHGYT
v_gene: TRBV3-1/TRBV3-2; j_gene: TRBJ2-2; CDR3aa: ASSSRDTGELF
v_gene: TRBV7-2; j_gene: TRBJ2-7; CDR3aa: ASSLAGGGLGQY
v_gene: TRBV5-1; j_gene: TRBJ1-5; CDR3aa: ASSLAGGQPQH
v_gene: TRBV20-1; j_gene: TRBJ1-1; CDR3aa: SASEGGDTEAF
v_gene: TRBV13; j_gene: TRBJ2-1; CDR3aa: ASSILAGEGNEQF
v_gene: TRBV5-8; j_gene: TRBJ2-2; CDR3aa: ASSLGARATGELF
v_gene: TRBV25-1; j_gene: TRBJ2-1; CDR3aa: ASSEFRGVYNEQF
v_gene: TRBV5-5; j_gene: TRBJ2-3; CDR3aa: ASTRPGQGTDTQY
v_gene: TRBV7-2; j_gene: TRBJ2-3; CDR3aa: ASLAGGRGTDTQY
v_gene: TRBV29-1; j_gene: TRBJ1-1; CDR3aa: SVVVQGTVTEAF
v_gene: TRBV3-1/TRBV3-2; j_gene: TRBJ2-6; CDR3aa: ASSQESWLAGGDSGANVLT
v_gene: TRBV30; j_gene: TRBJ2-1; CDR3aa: ASGGVSNEQF
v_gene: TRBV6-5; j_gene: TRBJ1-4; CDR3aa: ASRPTGVEKLF
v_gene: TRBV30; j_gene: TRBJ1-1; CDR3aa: AWRQINTEAF
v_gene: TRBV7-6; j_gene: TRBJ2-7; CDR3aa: ASSTTGTSSYEQY
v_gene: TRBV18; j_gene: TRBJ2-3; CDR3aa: ASSLAGGSTDTQY
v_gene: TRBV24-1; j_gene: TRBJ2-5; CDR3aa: ATKGSGSLETQY
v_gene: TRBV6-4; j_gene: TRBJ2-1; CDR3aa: ATTGTSEGEQF
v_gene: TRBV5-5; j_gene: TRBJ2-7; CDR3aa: ASSLAPTGMNEQY
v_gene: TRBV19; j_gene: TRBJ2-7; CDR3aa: ASSPGTGHYEQY
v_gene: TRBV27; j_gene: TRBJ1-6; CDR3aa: ASTQIFDGTGSSPLH
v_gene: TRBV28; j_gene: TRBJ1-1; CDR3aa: ASSLRENPEAF
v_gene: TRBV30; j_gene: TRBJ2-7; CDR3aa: AWSQTGAGEQY
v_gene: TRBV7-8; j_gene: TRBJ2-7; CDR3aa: ASSLGRAYEQY
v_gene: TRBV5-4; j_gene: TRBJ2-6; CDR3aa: ASLLSGRANVLT
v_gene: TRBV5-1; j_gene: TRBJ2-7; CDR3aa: ASSLAAAGAPGEQY
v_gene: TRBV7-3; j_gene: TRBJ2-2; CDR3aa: ASSPGQGSGELF
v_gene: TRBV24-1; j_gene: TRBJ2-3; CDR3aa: ATSASGLAGADTQY
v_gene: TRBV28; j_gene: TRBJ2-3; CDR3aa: ASSSRGSGGRGADTQY
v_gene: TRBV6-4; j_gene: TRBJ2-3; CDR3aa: ASSINRGSDTQY
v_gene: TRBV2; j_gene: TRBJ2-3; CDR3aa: ASSEDGGTDTQY
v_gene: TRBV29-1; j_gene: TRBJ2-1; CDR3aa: SVGASSYNEQF
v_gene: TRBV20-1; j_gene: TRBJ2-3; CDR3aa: SASRGQGLAGGGDTQY
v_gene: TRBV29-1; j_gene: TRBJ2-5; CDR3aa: SVAGTSGRETQY
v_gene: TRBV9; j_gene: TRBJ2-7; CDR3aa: ASSVGPPQAQQY
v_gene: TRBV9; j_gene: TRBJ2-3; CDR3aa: ASSPIGAGGREQY
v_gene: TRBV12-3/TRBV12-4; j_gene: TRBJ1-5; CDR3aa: ASSLMGDQPQH
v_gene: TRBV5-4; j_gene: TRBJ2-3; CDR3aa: ASGGAGYTDTQY
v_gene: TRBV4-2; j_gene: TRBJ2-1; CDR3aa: ASSQDTVGNEQF
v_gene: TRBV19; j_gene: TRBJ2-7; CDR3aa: ASSAGTGGYEQY
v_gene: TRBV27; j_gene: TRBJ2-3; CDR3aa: ASNRRDLSTDTQY
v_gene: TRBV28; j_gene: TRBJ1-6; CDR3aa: ASSPRTFRTNSPLH
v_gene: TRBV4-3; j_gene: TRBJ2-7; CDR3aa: ASSPSRVGTILYEQY
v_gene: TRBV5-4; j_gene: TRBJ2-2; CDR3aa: ASSLGAGFNTGELF
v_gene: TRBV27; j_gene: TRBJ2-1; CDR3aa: ASSSLARNEQF
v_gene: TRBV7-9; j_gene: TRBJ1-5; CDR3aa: ASSPTGGLNQPQH
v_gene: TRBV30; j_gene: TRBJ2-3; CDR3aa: AWSYGTGTDTQY
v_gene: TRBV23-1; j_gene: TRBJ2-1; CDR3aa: ASSQFKTGHPSSYNEQF
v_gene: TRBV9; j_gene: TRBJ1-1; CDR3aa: ASSLLPAGNTEAF
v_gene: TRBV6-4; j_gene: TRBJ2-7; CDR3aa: ASSLRDGGCKY
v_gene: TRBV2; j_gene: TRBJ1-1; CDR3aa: ASSTRPSGKEAF